The 10 T cell receptor beta chains presented below share a single source sample, sequenced in a study of lymphopenia after photon versus proton radiotherapy. Some clones are missing from TCRdb's copy, which holds only in-frame ones; the method was immunoSEQ multiplex PCR. The table has around 150,000 clones, approximately 90% seen once. The source material was peripheral blood, sampled from a patient treated with photon-based radiotherapy. Every receptor here comes from a man aged 45-60 years with gastric cancer.

The chain links TRBV15 to TRBJ2-2; maybe TRBD1 (6 bases). The CDR3 length is 13 residues. Germline assignment: CDR1 LNHNV and CDR2 YYDKDF (reference sequence). The CDR3 protein is CVTAGAYTGELFF. The CDR3 bases are TGTGTGACGGCAGGGGCTTACACCGGGGAGCTGTTTTTT. Full variable domain (rest looked up from reference TRBV15 and TRBJ2-2): DAMVIQNPRYQVTQFGKPVTLSCSQTLNHNVMYWYQQKSSQAPKLLFHYYDKDFNNEADTPDNFQSRRPNTSFCFLDIRSPGLGDTAMYLCVTAGAYTGELFFGEGSRLTVL.

This CDR3 is CASSDLGLTNTEAFF. As DNA, the CDR3 is TGTGCCAGCAGTGACCTGGGACTGACGAACACTGAAGCTTTCTTT. This chain uses TRBV25-1 with TRBJ1-1; a weak D match, TRBD1 (5 bases). With 3 bases removed from V and 1 base from J, the gap between germline ends came to 12 bases. In germline, CDR1 is MGHDK, CDR2 SYGVNS. The CDR3 loop spans 15 amino acids.

CDR3 in DNA: TGTGCCAGCAGCGCCAGACGGGGGACGGCCCCCGATAACACTGAAGCTTTCTTT. The encoded protein is CASSARRGTAPDNTEAFF. The rearrangement links TRBV9 to TRBJ1-1; D might be TRBD1 (5 bases). There are 18 residues in the CDR3. Germline V gene lookup returns CDR1 SGDLS and CDR2 YYNGEE. V lost 3 bases and J lost 2, with 23 bases in between.

CDR3 sequence reads: CASSQPITGELFF. CDR3 coding DNA: TGCGCCAGCAGCCAACCGATTACCGGGGAGCTGTTTTTT. The rearrangement links TRBV4-1 to TRBJ2-2, with D unclear. Trimming pared 2 bases from V and 5 bases from J, leaving 6 bases between. The CDR3 is 13 residues long. Germline V gene lookup returns CDR1 MGHRA and CDR2 YSYEKL.

This clone was seen only a few times. The rearrangement joins TRBV30 to TRBJ2-2; D is undetermined. The V end was cut by 0 bases, the J end by 6 bases, with 8 bases between. In germline, CDR1 is GTSNPN, CDR2 SVGIG (reference sequence). There are 13 residues in the CDR3. CDR3: CAWSVRAPGELFF. DNA for the CDR3: TGTGCCTGGAGTGTACGGGCGCCCGGGGAGCTGTTTTTT. Filled out from reference TRBV30 and TRBJ2-2, the complete variable domain reads SQTIHQWPATLVQPVGSPLSLECTVEGTSNPNLYWYRQAAGRGLQLLFYSVGIGQISSEVPQNLSASRPQDRQFILSSKKLLLSDSGFYLCAWSVRAPGELFFGEGSRLTVL.

The rearrangement links TRBV11-3 to TRBJ2-1; a weak D match, TRBD2 (5 bases). The CDR3 covers 15 residues. Germline V CDR1 and CDR2: SGHNT, YENEEA. Trimming took off 5 bases at V and 4 bases at J, with 15 bases between the two ends. The CDR3 sequence is CASSLHSGDYNEQFF. In DNA form, the CDR3 reads TGTGCCAGCAGCCTCCACAGCGGAGATTACAATGAGCAGTTCTTC. The full variable domain, its missing parts supplied by reference TRBV11-3 and TRBJ2-1, is EAGVVQSPRYKIIEKKQPVAFWCNPISGHNTLYWYLQNLGQGPELLIRYENEEAVDDSQLPKDRFSAERLKGVDSTLKIQPAELGDSAVYLCASSLHSGDYNEQFFGPGTRLTVL.

The chain carries TRBV19 and TRBJ2-1; D is perhaps TRBD2 (5 bases). The germline V gene has CDR1 LNHDA and CDR2 SQIVND (reference sequence). There are 15 residues in the CDR3. The V gene lost 1 base and the J gene lost 3 bases, with 10 bases spanning the gap. CDR3 nucleotides: TGTGCCAGTAGTATAGCAGGAGGATTCTACAATGAGCAGTTCTTC. Its protein is CASSIAGGFYNEQFF.

A remark on this clone: This CDR3 is also generated by other DNA sequences in the sample. The chain employs TRBV18 and TRBJ1-5; TRBD1 agrees at 11 bases. The length of the CDR3 is 16 residues. From germline, CDR1 is KGHSH and CDR2 LQKENI. V was pared by 1 base and J by 4 bases, with 3 bases of the junction left unmatched. The CDR3, as DNA: TGTGCCAGCTCACCACTAGGACAGGGGGCGAATCAGCCCCAGCATTTT. This sequence encodes CASSPLGQGANQPQHF. Complete variable domain (other parts from reference TRBV18 and TRBJ1-5): NAGVMQNPRHLVRRRGQEARLRCSPMKGHSHVYWYRQLPEEGLKFMVYLQKENIIDESGMPKERFSAEFPKEGPSILRIQQVVRGDSAAYFCASSPLGQGANQPQHFGDGTRLSIL.

V is TRBV7-9 and J is TRBJ1-1; TRBD1 aligns across 9 bases. Germline V CDR1 and CDR2: SEHNR, FQNEAQ (reference sequence). V lost 1 base to trimming and J lost 4 bases; unmatched junction nucleotides: 10. This CDR3 contains 17 residues. The chain's CDR3 is CASSLVGAQGAGTEAFF. DNA for the CDR3: TGTGCCAGCAGCTTAGTCGGAGCACAGGGGGCCGGCACTGAAGCTTTCTTT.

On this clone itself: Germline and junction disagree at one end, which may indicate a read error. Here the CDR3 reads CSARGGSGGSF. The CDR3 region has the DNA TGCAGTGCTAGAGGAGGATCAGGAGGTTCCTTC. The chain couples TRBV20-1 to TRBJ2-7; perhaps TRBD2 as D (5 bases). Per the germline V gene, CDR1 is DFQATT and CDR2 is SNEGSKA (reference sequence). The CDR3 is 11 amino acids.